Listed below are T cell receptor beta chains from one sample, sequenced in a study of T cells expressing NK-cell markers. TCRdb reworked the 5' RACE reads into one entry per CDR3 protein, no DNA. This table lists about 170,000 distinct CDR3 sequences. Sequenced sample: blood T cells: a sorted CD56 or NKG2C T cell subset, CD4+ or CD8+ T cells, or bulk PBMC T cells (not recorded which). These receptors were taken from a man aged 18 to 69 in good health. Both conserved end residues are part of each CDR3. Each record gives: V gene, J gene, CDR3 protein.

TRBV27,TRBJ1-2,CASSFVTGMANYGYTF
TRBV11-2,TRBJ2-7,CASSLDGIDREGTYEQYF
TRBV12-3/TRBV12-4,TRBJ1-1,CASSPKHAVNTEAFF
TRBV12-3/TRBV12-4,TRBJ1-5,CASTTGGRNQPQHF
TRBV5-1,TRBJ1-1,CASSDRGRTEAFF
TRBV10-3,TRBJ2-5,CAISESTGWETQYF
TRBV6-1,TRBJ2-3,CASTPSRTDTQYF
TRBV5-5,TRBJ2-2,CASSLAQNTGELFF
TRBV4-1,TRBJ2-1,CASSQAGTASYNEQFF
TRBV27,TRBJ2-5,CASSFDTLGQETQYF
TRBV13,TRBJ2-7,CASSLGGTGAYEQYF
TRBV29-1,TRBJ2-7,CSFRTENYEQYF
TRBV4-1,TRBJ2-5,CASSLTGEGAGETQYF
TRBV18,TRBJ2-1,CASSPRTTASYNEQFF
TRBV7-6,TRBJ1-1,CASSLANPDTEAFF
TRBV12-3/TRBV12-4,TRBJ2-7,CASSTGSSNEQYF
TRBV19,TRBJ1-2,CASMAGYYGYTF
TRBV6-5,TRBJ2-1,CASSYSKTGHSEQFF
TRBV7-2,TRBJ2-3,CASSPISGGSNTQYF
TRBV15,TRBJ2-5,CATSLLLEETQYF
TRBV2,TRBJ2-3,CASSEQGQSTDTQYF
TRBV28,TRBJ2-1,CASSLLGVVNNEQFF
TRBV7-6,TRBJ1-4,CASSLQGNEKLFF
TRBV28,TRBJ1-2,CASQASFYAYTF
TRBV20-1,TRBJ1-4,CSARPTLTNEKLFF
TRBV20-1,TRBJ2-5,CSAETRGPSQETQYF
TRBV18,TRBJ2-3,CASSPQAAAPDTQYF
TRBV7-8,TRBJ1-4,CASSAQPGTGQEKLFF
TRBV5-6,TRBJ2-7,CASSLGQGGDEQYF
TRBV7-8,TRBJ2-2,CASSPVGGNTGELFF
TRBV4-2,TRBJ1-1,CASRQDDGALTEAFF
TRBV7-8,TRBJ2-7,CASSLEHRGGYEQYF
TRBV5-6,TRBJ2-3,CASSWELVGDTQYF
TRBV28,TRBJ2-7,CASRDNLYYEQYF
TRBV6-2/TRBV6-3,TRBJ2-1,CASRELAYNEQFF
TRBV4-1,TRBJ2-3,CASSQVPEDTQYF
TRBV12-3/TRBV12-4,TRBJ2-3,CASKKHDNTDTQYF
TRBV12-3/TRBV12-4,TRBJ2-3,CASTRTGPTDTQYF
TRBV5-1,TRBJ2-1,CASRKSSYNEQFF
TRBV27,TRBJ2-7,CASSYKGAWKQGANEQYF
TRBV5-1,TRBJ2-1,CASSLAYARGGNEQFF
TRBV13,TRBJ1-1,CASSLVGEEAFF
TRBV4-2,TRBJ1-6,CASSQDQGEENSPLHF
TRBV10-3,TRBJ2-7,CAIRGDSSYEQYF
TRBV5-1,TRBJ1-2,CASTSGTEKFNGYTF
TRBV12-3/TRBV12-4,TRBJ1-2,CASSWTGNYGYTF
TRBV20-1,TRBJ2-7,CSASRPHRQGGYEQYF
TRBV27,TRBJ2-7,CASSIDRRGSTSGLHEQYF
TRBV20-1,TRBJ2-1,CSVPGEGGATSYNEQFF
TRBV4-2,TRBJ1-2,CASSGGFDSKKDYGYTF